The clone carrying this T cell receptor beta chain showed up many times. This sample is part of a study of identical twins. TCRdb analysed the 5' RACE reads with MiXCR anew, one entry per CDR3 protein. The profile shows 400,000 to 500,000 distinct CDR3 sequences, roughly an eighth of them singletons. CDR1 is SGHRS, CDR2 YFSETQ, per germline. The CDR3 runs 13 residues. V shed 4 bases and J shed 3 bases, with 10 bases lying between them. These data were likewise used in another study, on yellow fever vaccine responses in identical twins.

The sample consisted of CD4+ T cells sorted from blood. The sequence came from a young woman in good health. The chain is built from TRBV5-1 and TRBJ2-5, with D hard to call. The CDR3 spells CASSLKWEETQYF. CDR3 bases: TGCGCCAGCAGCCTAAAGTGGGAAGAGACCCAGTACTTC.